This T cell receptor (beta chain) was obtained from a study of CD8+CD57+ T cells in acquired aplastic anemia. Overall study context: Sorted CD4+ and CD8+ cells gave an average of 3.2 ug of DNA. The study's findings and limits: Researchers report that approximately 28 CD8+ CDR3 sequences appeared in both patients and controls. Controls and patients did not differ significantly in CD8+ Simpson's diversity.

Profiling that covered TCR beta VDJ and CDR3 relied on genomic DNA as its template. TCRdb reprocessed the reads via MiXCR and lists one record per CDR3 protein. The table shows 75,000 to 100,000 distinct CDR3 sequences, with roughly two thirds occurring only once. V dropped 2 bases and J dropped 6 bases, with 5 bases sitting between them. The germline V gene encodes CDR1 MGHDK and CDR2 SYGVNS. The CDR3 loop spans 12 amino acids. All sequencing subjects had displayed CD8+CD57+ cell expansion on flow cytometry. At the time of blood sampling, patients had not yet received any therapy. This clonotype was picked up a small number of times. Its antigen is not known.

The source material was sorted CD4+, CD8+, or CD8+CD57+ T cells (not recorded which) from PBMCs. The TCR originated in a human donor with aplastic anemia. J is TRBJ2-1 and V is TRBV25-1; a weak D match, TRBD1 (5 bases). Here the CDR3 DNA reads TGTGCCAGCAGTGAACAGGGCAATGAGCAGTTCTTC. Translating gives CASSEQGNEQFF.